The 6 T cell receptor beta chains listed next were all sequenced from one sample in a study of molecular identifiers for immune sequencing clone quantification. A single record per CDR3 protein comes from TCRdb applying MiXCR to the PCR reads. In the table there are about 40,000 distinct CDR3 sequences, about 24% of which are singletons. Sequencing input: naive CD8+ T cells from blood, with Jurkat cell RNA spiked in. Subset meaning: FACS-sorted CD8+CD4-CCR7+CD45RA+ naive T cells. The source of these receptors is a human donor in good health. Some libraries in this study had Jurkat cell RNA spiked in.

This clonotype was observed a handful of times. The junction and the germline gene differ at one end; a read error may be behind it. The genes are TRBV20-1 and TRBJ2-5, with D uncertain. CDR3 size: 12 residues. Germline V CDR1 and CDR2: DFQATT, SNEGSKA (reference sequence). CDR3 DNA: TGCAGTGATAGAGGTGGGGAAGAGACCCAGTACTTC. This gives the protein CSDRGGEETQYF.

This clonotype was detected many times. The chain recombines TRBV29-1 with TRBJ2-3; D is possibly TRBD2 (7 bases). Germline V gives CDR1 SQVTM, CDR2 ANQGSEA. V lost 3 bases and J lost 6, with 10 bases in between. The CDR3 runs to 12 residues. The chain's CDR3 is CSVEGGHDTQYF. The CDR3 DNA sequence: TGCAGCGTTGAGGGGGGGCACGATACGCAGTATTTT.

Of note for this clonotype: This sequence may be a read error, since a much larger clone differs from it by one base. The V call is TRBV11-3, the J call TRBJ2-1; possible D gene TRBD2, 6 bases. The CDR3 length is 14 residues. CDR1 and CDR2 from the germline V gene are SGHNT and YENEEA. The CDR3 spells CASSLGDSYKEQFF. The CDR3 DNA follows: TGTGCCAGCAGCTTAGGGGACTCCTACAAAGAGCAGTTCTTC.

Turning to this clonotype: Relative to the germline gene, one junction end is altered; a read error may explain this. This rearrangement joins TRBV28 to TRBJ2-5; TRBD2 is a possible D gene (6 bases). The germline gives CDR1 MDHEN, CDR2 SYDVKM. The CDR3 has 18 residues. CDR3 DNA sequence: TGTGCCAGCAGTTACTCTCCGGAGGGCGGGCGTCGGCCAGAGCCCCAGTACTTC. Amino acid sequence: CASSYSPEGGRRPEPQYF.

The table lists this clonotype with many counts. This chain joins TRBV2 and TRBJ1-1, with 7 bases that match TRBD1. Germline CDR1 is SNHLY and CDR2 is FYNNEI. V dropped 6 bases and J dropped 4; count of bases not matched to a gene: 5. This CDR3 has 13 residues. The CDR3 DNA reads TGTGCCAGCAGGGGCGACAGGGCCACTGAAGCTTTCTTT. Translation: CASRGDRATEAFF.

This clonotype was found many times. This chain links TRBV7-2 with TRBJ2-7; tentatively, D is TRBD1 or TRBD2 (5 bases each). Germline loops: CDR1 SGHTA, CDR2 FQGNSA. Trimming took off 5 bases at V and 7 bases at J, with 15 bases between the two ends. The CDR3 is 13 residues long. Here the CDR3 DNA reads TGTGCCAGCAGCCCCGGGACGGGACCGGAGCAGTACTTC. Translating it yields CASSPGTGPEQYF.